The sequence of this TCR beta chain was determined in a study of blood T cell repertoires in COVID-19. V lost 2 bases to trimming and J lost 0 bases, with 11 bases between them. Per the germline V gene, CDR1 is MNHNS and CDR2 is SASEGT. The CDR3 runs to 16 residues. The study drew participants aged about 18 to 89 years from 24 US areas. Per the original data handling: The assay estimated nucleated cells by amplifying reference gene primers. Profiled with immunoSEQ multiplex PCR; TCRdb holds only in-frame clones, not every one. V and J calls plus clone size are reproduced from that table; the DNA served to infer D and trimming. The data show 200,000 or so clones, around 83% seen once.

V usage is TRBV6-1 and J usage is TRBJ1-5; D is perhaps TRBD1 (5 bases). The sequencing sample was made of PBMCs or T cells enriched from blood (not recorded which). The TCR sequence derives from a woman in her 40s with acute COVID-19. The CDR3 sequence: CASSEQGSLSNQPQHF. The CDR3, as DNA: TGTGCCAGCAGTGAACAGGGATCTCTTAGCAATCAGCCCCAGCATTTT.